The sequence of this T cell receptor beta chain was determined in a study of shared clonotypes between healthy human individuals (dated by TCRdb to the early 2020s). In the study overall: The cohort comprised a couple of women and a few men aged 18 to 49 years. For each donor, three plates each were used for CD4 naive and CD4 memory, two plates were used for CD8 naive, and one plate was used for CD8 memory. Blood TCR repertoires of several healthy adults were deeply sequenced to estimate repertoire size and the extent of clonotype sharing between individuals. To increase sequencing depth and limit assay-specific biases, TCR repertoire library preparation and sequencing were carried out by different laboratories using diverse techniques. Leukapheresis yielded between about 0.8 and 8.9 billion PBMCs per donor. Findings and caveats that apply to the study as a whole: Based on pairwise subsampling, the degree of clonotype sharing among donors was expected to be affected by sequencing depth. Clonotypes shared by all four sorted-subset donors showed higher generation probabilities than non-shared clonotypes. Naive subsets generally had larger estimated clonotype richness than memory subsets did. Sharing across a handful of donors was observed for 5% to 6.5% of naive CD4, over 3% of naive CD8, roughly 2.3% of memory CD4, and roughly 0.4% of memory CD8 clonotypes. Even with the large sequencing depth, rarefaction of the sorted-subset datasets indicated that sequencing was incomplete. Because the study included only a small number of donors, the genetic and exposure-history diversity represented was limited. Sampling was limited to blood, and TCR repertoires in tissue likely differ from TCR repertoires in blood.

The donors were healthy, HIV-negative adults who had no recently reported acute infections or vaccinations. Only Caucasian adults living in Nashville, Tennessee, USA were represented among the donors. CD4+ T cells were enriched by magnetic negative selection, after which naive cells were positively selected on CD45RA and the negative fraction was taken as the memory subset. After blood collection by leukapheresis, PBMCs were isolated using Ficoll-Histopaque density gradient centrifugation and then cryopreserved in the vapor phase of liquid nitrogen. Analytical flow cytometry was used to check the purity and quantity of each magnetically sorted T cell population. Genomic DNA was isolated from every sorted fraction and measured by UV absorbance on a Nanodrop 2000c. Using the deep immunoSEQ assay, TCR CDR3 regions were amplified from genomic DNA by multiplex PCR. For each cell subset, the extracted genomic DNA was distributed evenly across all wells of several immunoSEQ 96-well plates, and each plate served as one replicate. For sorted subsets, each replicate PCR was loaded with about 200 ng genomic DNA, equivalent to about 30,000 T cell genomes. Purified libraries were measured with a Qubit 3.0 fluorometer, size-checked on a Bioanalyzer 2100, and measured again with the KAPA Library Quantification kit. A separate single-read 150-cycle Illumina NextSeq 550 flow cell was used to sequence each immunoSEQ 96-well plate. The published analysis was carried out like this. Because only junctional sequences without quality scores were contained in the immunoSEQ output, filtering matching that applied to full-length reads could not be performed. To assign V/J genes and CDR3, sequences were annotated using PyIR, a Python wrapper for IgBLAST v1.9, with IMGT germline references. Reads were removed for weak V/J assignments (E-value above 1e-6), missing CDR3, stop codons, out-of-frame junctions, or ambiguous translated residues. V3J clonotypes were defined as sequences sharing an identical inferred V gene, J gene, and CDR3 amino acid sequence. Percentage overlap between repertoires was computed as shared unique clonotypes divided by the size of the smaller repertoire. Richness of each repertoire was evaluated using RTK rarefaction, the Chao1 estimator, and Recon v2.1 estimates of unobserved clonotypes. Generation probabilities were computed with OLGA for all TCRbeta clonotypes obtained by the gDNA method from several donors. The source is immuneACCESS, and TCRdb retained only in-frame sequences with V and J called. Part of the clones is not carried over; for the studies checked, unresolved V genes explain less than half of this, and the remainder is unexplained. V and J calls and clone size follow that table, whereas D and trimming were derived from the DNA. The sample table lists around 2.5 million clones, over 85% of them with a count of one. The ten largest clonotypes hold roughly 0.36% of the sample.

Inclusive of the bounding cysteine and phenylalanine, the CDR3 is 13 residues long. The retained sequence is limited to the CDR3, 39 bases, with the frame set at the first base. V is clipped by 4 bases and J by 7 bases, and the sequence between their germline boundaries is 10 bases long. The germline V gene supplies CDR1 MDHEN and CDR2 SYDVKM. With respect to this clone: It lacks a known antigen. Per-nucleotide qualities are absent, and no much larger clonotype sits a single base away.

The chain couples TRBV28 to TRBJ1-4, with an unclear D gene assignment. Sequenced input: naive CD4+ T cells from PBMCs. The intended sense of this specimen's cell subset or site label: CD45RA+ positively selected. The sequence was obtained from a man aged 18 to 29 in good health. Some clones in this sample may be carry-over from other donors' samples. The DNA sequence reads TGTGCCAGCAGTTCGAGCTTGGGTGAAAAACTGTTTTTT. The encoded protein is CASSSSLGEKLFF.